A selection of T cell receptor beta chains follows, all from one sample in a study of T-cell reconstitution after alpha-beta-depleted transplantation in children. MiXCR, applied by TCRdb to the PCR reads, yields one record per CDR3 protein. There are about 610,000 distinct CDR3 sequences in the sample; over 9.5% occur only once, and roughly 4% lies in the top ten. The sample was PBMCs from the stem cell graft donor, taken from the stem cell graft. These TCRs come from a human donor who donated a stem cell graft to a child with acute myeloid leukemia. Each CDR3 is given with its conserved first and last residue. The D gene is left open where the match is weak. Size tells how often a clone was seen (once, few, many) or the class of an expanded clone, and some rows leave it out.

CDR3 DNA,CDR3 protein,D gene,J gene,V gene,CDR3 length,clone size
TGCAGTGCTAGAGAGGTCAGACTAGCGGGAGAGCGCTACGAGCAGTACTTC,CSAREVRLAGERYEQYF,TRBD2,TRBJ2-7,TRBV20-1,17,few
TGTGCCAGCTCCTCGCGAGAGAATGAGCAGTTCTTC,CASSSRENEQFF,-,TRBJ2-1,TRBV18,12,few
TGTGCCAGCAGTGGACTATTAGACAATGAGCAGTTCTTC,CASSGLLDNEQFF,-,TRBJ2-1,TRBV2,13,few
TGTGCCAGCAGCTTTTCAACTAGGGATAAGGACGAGCAGTACTTC,CASSFSTRDKDEQYF,-,TRBJ2-7,TRBV7-9,15,few
TGTGCCAGCAGCGAGGGTAGCGGCTTAACACAATACGAGCAGTACTTC,CASSEGSGLTQYEQYF,-,TRBJ2-7,TRBV9,16,-
TGTGCCAGCAGTTTAAACCCCTCCTTTCCGGAATACAATGAGCAGTTCTTC,CASSLNPSFPEYNEQFF,-,TRBJ2-1,TRBV12-3/TRBV12-4,17,few
TGTGCCAGCATCCCTAGCGGTGCATATAGCACAGATACGCAGTATTTT,CASIPSGAYSTDTQYF,TRBD2,TRBJ2-3,TRBV12-3/TRBV12-4,16,-
TGTGCCAGCAGCGCTAAAGGCAATGAGCAGTTCTTC,CASSAKGNEQFF,-,TRBJ2-1,TRBV11-3,12,-
TGTGCCAGCAGCGGATCTAGCGGGGTCACCTACAATGAGCAGTTCTTC,CASSGSSGVTYNEQFF,TRBD2,TRBJ2-1,TRBV9,16,many
TGTGCCAGCAGCTCCCTGTTTGAGGACAAAGCCACAGATACGCAGTATTTT,CASSSLFEDKATDTQYF,-,TRBJ2-3,TRBV7-9,17,few
TGCAGCGCTGAAGGGGACAGCTACGAGCAGTACTTC,CSAEGDSYEQYF,TRBD1,TRBJ2-7,TRBV29-1,12,few
TGTGCCAGCACTGGGGCGGCGGGGGGGGGAGATACGCAGTATTTT,CASTGAAGGGDTQYF,TRBD2,TRBJ2-3,TRBV2,15,-
TGTGCCAGCCGCACCGGGACAGGGGGCAAAAACATTCAGTACTTC,CASRTGTGGKNIQYF,TRBD1,TRBJ2-4,TRBV28,15,few
TGCAGCGTTCCCAAGGGGTCAGTGAACACCGGGGAGCTGTTTTTT,CSVPKGSVNTGELFF,-,TRBJ2-2,TRBV29-1,15,many
TGCAGCGTCTTGAAACTTGTAACTAGCGGGAGAGGCTACGAGCAGTACTTC,CSVLKLVTSGRGYEQYF,TRBD2,TRBJ2-7,TRBV29-1,17,few
TGCGCCAGCAGCCAAAAAACTAGCGGGATGAACACCGGGGAGCTGTTTTTT,CASSQKTSGMNTGELFF,TRBD2,TRBJ2-2,TRBV5-1,17,many
TGCAGTGCTAGTAGACTAGGCTTAGGCAAAAACATTCAGTACTTC,CSASRLGLGKNIQYF,-,TRBJ2-4,TRBV20-1,15,few
TGTGCCAGCAGCTTAGGTACTAGCGGTGCATCTCAGTTCTTC,CASSLGTSGASQFF,TRBD2,TRBJ2-1,TRBV11-2,14,few
TGTGCCAGCAGCTCGATCGGGGAGACCCAGTACTTC,CASSSIGETQYF,-,TRBJ2-5,TRBV11-2,12,-
TGCAGCGTTGTGCAGGACTCGATTAACTATGGCTACACCTTC,CSVVQDSINYGYTF,-,TRBJ1-2,TRBV29-1,14,few
TGCGCCAGCAGCTCCTCGGGACAGGGAAGCTCCTACGAGCAGTACTTC,CASSSSGQGSSYEQYF,TRBD1,TRBJ2-7,TRBV5-1,16,-
TGTGCCACCAGCAGGAAGGGTGGAGGAAACATATATTTT,CATSRKGGGNIYF,-,TRBJ1-3,TRBV15,13,few
TGTGCCAGCAGCCTATGGGACACCCAAGCTCCCTACGAGCAGTACTTC,CASSLWDTQAPYEQYF,-,TRBJ2-7,TRBV5-6,16,-
TGTGCCAGCAGAGAGCGGGAGGGAGATACGCAGTATTTT,CASREREGDTQYF,TRBD2,TRBJ2-3,TRBV2,13,many
TGTGCCAGCAGTTTTATGACTAGCGGGACGCCCGAGCAGTACTTC,CASSFMTSGTPEQYF,TRBD2,TRBJ2-7,TRBV28,15,many
TGTGCCAGCAGCTTACAGCCCAGTCCCTACACCGGGGAGCTGTTTTTT,CASSLQPSPYTGELFF,-,TRBJ2-2,TRBV7-2,16,few
TGCAGCGTTGAGGGGTATTACAATGAGCAGTTCTTC,CSVEGYYNEQFF,-,TRBJ2-1,TRBV29-1,12,many
TGTGCCAGCAATAGCAGACAAGAGACCCAGTACTTC,CASNSRQETQYF,-,TRBJ2-5,TRBV6-1,12,few
TGCGCCAGCAGCTTAACCGGGTATACCTACGAGCAGTACTTC,CASSLTGYTYEQYF,-,TRBJ2-7,TRBV5-1,14,few
TGTGCCAGCAGTCCCCGGACCGATTCCTACGAGCAGTACTTC,CASSPRTDSYEQYF,-,TRBJ2-7,TRBV6-1,14,-
TGTGCCAGCCGCTTCGGGGGAAGGTCGGGCGGCTACACCTTC,CASRFGGRSGGYTF,-,TRBJ1-2,TRBV12-3/TRBV12-4,14,few
TGCAGCGTTACTCCGGACTATCCCCCCTACGAGCAGTACTTC,CSVTPDYPPYEQYF,-,TRBJ2-7,TRBV29-1,14,many
TGTGCCTGGAGCGGTGGGAAACTGTTTTTT,CAWSGGKLFF,-,TRBJ1-4,TRBV30,10,few
TGTGCCAGCAAAAAGGGAACTGGAAACACCATATATTTT,CASKKGTGNTIYF,-,TRBJ1-3,TRBV7-6,13,-
TGCAGCGTTGGGGGAGATCGAGCTTTCTTT,CSVGGDRAFF,-,TRBJ1-1,TRBV29-1,10,few
TGTGCCAGCTCACCACCTCAGGTCACAGATACGCAGTATTTT,CASSPPQVTDTQYF,-,TRBJ2-3,TRBV18,14,many
TGTGCCTGGAGTGGACAGATACCAACTAATGAAAAACTGTTTTTT,CAWSGQIPTNEKLFF,-,TRBJ1-4,TRBV30,15,few
TGTGCCAGCAGCGAACTAATGGCGGGGGCTGGCACAGATACGCAGTATTTT,CASSELMAGAGTDTQYF,-,TRBJ2-3,TRBV14,17,few
TGTGCCAGCAGTTTCAGCGGGGCGGCCCAGCATTTT,CASSFSGAAQHF,-,TRBJ1-5,TRBV27,12,many
TGTGCCAGCAGCTCTTCAAGCGGGAGGAGCTCCTACGAGCAGTACTTC,CASSSSSGRSSYEQYF,TRBD2,TRBJ2-7,TRBV7-2,16,few
TGTGCCAGCAGCACGGGAGGGCTGGGGACCGGGGAGCTGTTTTTT,CASSTGGLGTGELFF,TRBD2,TRBJ2-2,TRBV12-3/TRBV12-4,15,many
TGCTGTGCTAGAGATTCCGGGGGGACAGGGCACACTGAAGCTTTCTTT,CCARDSGGTGHTEAFF,TRBD1,TRBJ1-1,TRBV20-1,16,once
TGTGCCTTCGGACTAGCGGGAGGGCAAGAGACCCAGTACTTC,CAFGLAGGQETQYF,TRBD2,TRBJ2-5,TRBV30,14,-